This entry lists 26 T cell receptor beta chains sequenced from one sample in a study of cytomegalovirus exposure and HLA in healthy donors. Sequencing used immunoSEQ multiplex PCR; TCRdb keeps in-frame clones, though not all of them. The data hold over 150,000 clones, with approximately 86% observed a single time. Sequencing used PBMCs. The receptors come from a young man in good health and CMV-seropositive.

CDR3: CASSPRNGRTRPFF. CDR3 nucleotides: TGTGCCAGCAGCCCTAGAAACGGCCGCACTAGACCTTTCTTT. V and J are TRBV27 and TRBJ1-1; D is unclear. Germline V gene sequence: CDR1 MNHEY, CDR2 SMNVEV (reference sequence). V was cut by 6 bases and J by 12 bases, with 23 bases left in between. The CDR3 spans 14 residues.

This clone came up once. The CDR3 DNA reads TGCAGCGTTTCGACAGGCTACAGCACAGATACGCAGTATTTT. Amino acids: CSVSTGYSTDTQYF. The chain is built from TRBV29-1 and TRBJ2-3; weak D call: TRBD1 (6 bases). Germline CDR1 SQVTM, CDR2 ANQGSEA. The CDR3 runs to 14 residues. Trimming took 5 bases from V and 0 from J, leaving 12 bases between them.

The chain uses TRBV7-2 and TRBJ2-5; 8 bases are a match to TRBD2. Looked up from germline, CDR1 is SGHTA and CDR2 is FQGNSA. The CDR3 runs 15 residues. The V segment lost 0 bases and the J segment 7 bases; nucleotides outside the gene matches: 7. The CDR3 nucleotides read TGTGCCAGCAGCTTAGCGGCCGGGGGGGCGGCGACCCAGTACTTC. Its translation is CASSLAAGGAATQYF.

J is TRBJ2-7 and V is TRBV29-1; D is unclear. The CDR3 totals 12 residues. Between the trimmed V and J ends, which lost 6 bases and 0 bases, there was a span of 9 bases. CDR1 SQVTM and CDR2 ANQGSEA come from the germline V gene. Here the CDR3 DNA reads TGCAGCGTCGGGTCCAACTCCTACGAGCAGTACTTC. Translating gives CSVGSNSYEQYF.

This clone was seen just once. The DNA for the CDR3 is TGTGCCAGCAGTAGACAGGGTTTACTTGCTGAAGCTTTCTTT. Translated: CASSRQGLLAEAFF. The rearrangement links TRBV27 to TRBJ1-1, with TRBD1 matching 7 bases. This CDR3 has 14 residues. V lost 5 bases, J lost 6 bases, and 9 bases stayed unmatched. Germline V gene data show CDR1 as MNHEY and CDR2 as SMNVEV (reference sequence).

The chain is built from TRBV2 and TRBJ2-1; 13 nucleotides align to TRBD2. There are 15 residues in the CDR3. The germline V gene has CDR1 SNHLY and CDR2 FYNNEI. Trimming at V came to 6 bases and at J to 12 bases, leaving 11 bases not matched to a gene. The CDR3 spells CASRAELAGGPAQFF. CDR3 sequence (DNA): TGTGCCAGCAGGGCCGAACTAGCGGGAGGGCCAGCGCAGTTCTTC. The full variable domain, its missing parts supplied by reference TRBV2 and TRBJ2-1, is EPEVTQTPSHQVTQMGQEVILRCVPISNHLYFYWYRQILGQKVEFLVSFYNNEISEKSEIFDDQFSVERPDGSNFTLKIRSTKLEDSAMYFCASRAELAGGPAQFFGPGTRLTVL.

V and J are TRBV4-3 and TRBJ2-3; 13 bases align to TRBD2. The ends lost 3 bases at V and 3 bases at J; junction bases unmatched: 6. CDR3 length equals 17 residues. The germline gives CDR1 LGHNA, CDR2 YSLEER. CDR3 bases: TGCGCCAGCAGCCAGCGGACTAGCGGGGGAGGAACAGATACGCAGTATTTT. Translation gives CASSQRTSGGGTDTQYF.

This chain joins TRBV6-5 and TRBJ1-5; D possibly corresponds to TRBD1 (5 bases). Germline CDR1 and CDR2: MNHEY and SVGAGI. V was trimmed by 1 base and J by 6 bases, leaving 10 bases between them. The CDR3 extends over 14 amino acids. The CDR3 loop is CASSYLGEGQPQHF. In DNA form, the CDR3 reads TGTGCCAGCAGTTACTTGGGGGAGGGTCAGCCCCAGCATTTT.

The chain is built from TRBV5-1 and TRBJ2-1; a weak D match, TRBD2 (5 bases). Trimming shortened V by 4 bases and J by 6 bases, and 17 bases separated the two germline ends. This CDR3 has 15 residues. Germline CDR1 is SGHRS and CDR2 is YFSETQ. Written as DNA, the CDR3 is TGCGCCAGCAGCCTGATGGAGGTCTTGGGCAATGAGCAGTTCTTC. Translating it yields CASSLMEVLGNEQFF.

The rearrangement joins TRBV29-1 to TRBJ1-2; the D is unclear. Looked up from germline, CDR1 is SQVTM and CDR2 is ANQGSEA. Trimming removed 3 bases from V and 0 bases from J, with 11 bases in between. This CDR3 has 14 residues. Here the CDR3 DNA reads TGCAGCGTTGAGTCAACGGTGACTAACTATGGCTACACCTTC. Amino acid sequence: CSVESTVTNYGYTF.

The chain joins TRBV18 to TRBJ2-5, with unresolved D. Per germline, CDR1 KGHSH and CDR2 LQKENI. V was cut by 0 bases and J by 1 base, with 9 bases left in between. The CDR3 is 15 residues long. CDR3 amino acids: CASSPPLGIQETQYF. As DNA, the CDR3 is TGTGCCAGCTCACCACCGCTAGGTATCCAAGAGACCCAGTACTTC.

This clone has more than one count but fewer than ten. The CDR3 region is CSVSQGASSPLHF. The CDR3 nucleotides read TGCAGCGTCTCCCAGGGGGCTAGTTCACCCCTCCACTTT. V and J are TRBV29-1 and TRBJ1-6; 8 bases are shared with TRBD1. The germline V gene encodes CDR1 SQVTM and CDR2 ANQGSEA. After removal of 6 bases from V and 9 bases from J, the junction contained 7 bases not matched to a gene. The CDR3 covers 13 residues.

The chain employs TRBV6-6 and TRBJ2-3; tentative D call: TRBD2 (5 bases). This CDR3 spans 15 amino acids. V was pared by 2 bases and J by 6 bases, with 15 bases between. Germline assignment: CDR1 MNHNY and CDR2 SVGAGI (reference sequence). CDR3 sequence (DNA): TGTGCCAGCAGTTACCGCTTGGAGGCGTGGGATACGCAGTATTTT. This sequence encodes CASSYRLEAWDTQYF.

This rearrangement joins TRBV7-9 to TRBJ1-4; D is uncertain. CDR3 length: 17 residues. V dropped 4 bases and J dropped 5 bases, with 20 bases sitting between them. The V gene's germline CDR1 is SEHNR and CDR2 FQNEAQ (reference sequence). CDR3 nucleotide sequence: TGTGCCAGCAGCTCCTTTTTTACCGGGTCCTCCAATGAAAAACTGTTTTTT. Translation gives CASSSFFTGSSNEKLFF.

This clone came up a few times. The chain couples TRBV2 to TRBJ1-5; 8 bases are a match to TRBD1. Germline V gene data show CDR1 as SNHLY and CDR2 as FYNNEI. Losses at the gene ends were 2 bases for V and 2 bases for J; bases not matched to a gene: 8. CDR3 length: 17 residues. The CDR3 protein is CASSESQGALGNQPQHF. DNA for the CDR3: TGTGCCAGCAGTGAATCCCAGGGGGCTCTTGGCAATCAGCCCCAGCATTTT.

This chain connects TRBV7-8 to TRBJ2-3, with TRBD2 identical over 7 bases. Looked up from germline, CDR1 is SGHVS and CDR2 is FQNEAQ. CDR3 length: 16 residues. V was pared by 0 bases and J by 2 bases, with 5 bases of the junction left unmatched. CDR3 coding DNA: TGTGCCAGCAGCTTAGCCACGGGGGGAGACACAGATACGCAGTATTTT. It yields the protein CASSLATGGDTDTQYF.

The chain joins TRBV5-1 to TRBJ2-3; D may be TRBD2 (6 bases). V was pared by 1 base and J by 0 bases, with 9 bases between. CDR1 is SGHRS, CDR2 YFSETQ, per germline. CDR3 length: 15 amino acids. CDR3 sequence (DNA): TGCGCCAGCAGCTTGAGTGGGGGGAGCACAGATACGCAGTATTTT. Translated: CASSLSGGSTDTQYF.

The chain has TRBV5-6 and TRBJ2-1; TRBD1 aligns across 7 bases. The CDR3 spans 14 residues. The germline V gene encodes CDR1 SGHDT and CDR2 YYEEEE. V gave up 4 bases and J gave up 11 bases; unmatched junction bases: 12. For the CDR3, the DNA is TGTGCCAGCAGCCTCCAACAGGGGTCGTCGAAGCAGTTCTTC. Its protein product is CASSLQQGSSKQFF.

The chain combines TRBV7-6 with TRBJ2-7; TRBD2 is a possible D gene (7 bases). The CDR3 is 15 residues long. Germline V CDR1 and CDR2: SGHVS, FNYEAQ. The V gene lost 5 bases and the J gene lost 4 bases, with 18 bases spanning the gap. The CDR3 loop reads CASSPRGRAPYEQYF. The CDR3, as DNA: TGTGCCAGCAGCCCGCGGGGGCGCGCCCCTTACGAGCAGTACTTC.

The V call is TRBV6-6, the J call TRBJ2-1; a possible D gene is TRBD2 (6 bases). CDR1 is MNHNY and CDR2 is SVGAGI in the germline V gene (reference sequence). The CDR3 loop spans 16 amino acids. Trimming pared 5 bases from V and 12 bases from J, leaving 26 bases between. CDR3 nucleotides: TGTGCCAGCAGTACCCAAAGGGACTCGCTTAATGTGTGGCAGTTCTTC. Translation gives CASSTQRDSLNVWQFF.

The count of this clone is one. The chain combines TRBV1 with TRBJ2-7; no check of the table's D call, TRBD2, against the DNA was made. TRBV1 has pseudogene status. This CDR3 region has 15 residues. The CDR3 protein is CTSSQVAGTIREQYF. The CDR3 DNA sequence: TGCACCAGCAGCCAAGTAGCGGGGACTATCAGGGAGCAGTACTTC.

This clone was counted only a few times. The V call is TRBV7-7, the J call TRBJ1-1; maybe TRBD1 (6 bases). The germline CDR1 and CDR2 sequences are SSHAT and FNYEAQ (reference sequence). This CDR3 has 15 amino acids. V was pared by 2 bases and J by 0 bases, with 10 bases between. CDR3 sequence (DNA): TGTGCCAGCAGCTTAAGACAGGAACTGAACACTGAAGCTTTCTTT. Translating gives CASSLRQELNTEAFF.

V is TRBV6-5 and J is TRBJ1-1; D uncertain. The CDR3 sequence is 15 residues long. V lost 6 bases and J 4 bases, leaving 18 bases between the germline ends. CDR1 is MNHEY and CDR2 is SVGAGI in the germline V gene. The CDR3 nucleotides are TGTGCCAGCAGCCTTATGAGCCCTGCAGGCACTGAAGCTTTCTTT. This gives the protein CASSLMSPAGTEAFF.

The rearrangement uses TRBV5-6 and TRBJ1-1, with D perhaps TRBD1 (5 bases). This CDR3 is built from 11 residues. Trimming left V 2 bases short and J 8 bases short, with 7 bases between. CDR1 SGHDT and CDR2 YYEEEE come from the germline V gene. The CDR3 is CASSLGVEAFF. As DNA, the CDR3 is TGTGCCAGCAGCTTAGGGGTAGAAGCTTTCTTT.

The chain links TRBV9 to TRBJ2-7; 7 nucleotides align to TRBD1. The CDR3 is made up of 15 amino acids. The J segment lost 1 base and the V segment lost 2 bases, leaving 6 bases of the junction unmatched. Germline V gene sequence: CDR1 SGDLS, CDR2 YYNGEE. CDR3 sequence: CASSVEGGRSYEQYF. CDR3 in DNA: TGTGCCAGCAGCGTGGAAGGGGGCAGGTCCTACGAGCAGTACTTC. The complete variable domain, with remaining parts taken from reference TRBV9 and TRBJ2-7, reads DSGVTQTPKHLITATGQRVTLRCSPRSGDLSVYWYQQSLDQGLQFLIQYYNGEERAKGNILERFSAQQFPDLHSELNLSSLELGDSALYFCASSVEGGRSYEQYFGPGTRLTVT.

The CDR3 nucleotides read TGTGCCAGCAGCGTCGGGACAGGGTCTGAAGCTTTCTTT. This encodes CASSVGTGSEAFF. V and J are TRBV7-6 and TRBJ1-1; 9 bases are shared with TRBD1. CDR1 and CDR2 from the germline V gene are SGHVS and FNYEAQ. J lost 6 bases, V lost 5 bases, and 4 bases had no gene match. The CDR3 has 13 amino acids.